This TCR beta chain was sequenced in a study of T cell changes during pregnancy in multiple sclerosis. Profiled with immunoSEQ multiplex PCR; TCRdb holds only in-frame clones, not every one. The sample consists of approximately 50,000 clones, 85% to 95% of them appearing once. The CDR3 is made up of 13 amino acids. V was cut by 4 bases and J by 4 bases, with 8 bases left in between. Germline assignment: CDR1 SGHVS and CDR2 FQNEAQ. This TCR came from a female donor in good health, enrolled as a control in a pregnancy study. The chain uses TRBV7-8 and TRBJ1-5; no clear D gene. The source material was CD4+ T cells from peripheral blood mononuclear cells, sampled after pregnancy. CDR3 in DNA: TGTGCCAGCAGCTCCGACGGGAATCAGCCCCAGCATTTT. Amino acids: CASSSDGNQPQHF.